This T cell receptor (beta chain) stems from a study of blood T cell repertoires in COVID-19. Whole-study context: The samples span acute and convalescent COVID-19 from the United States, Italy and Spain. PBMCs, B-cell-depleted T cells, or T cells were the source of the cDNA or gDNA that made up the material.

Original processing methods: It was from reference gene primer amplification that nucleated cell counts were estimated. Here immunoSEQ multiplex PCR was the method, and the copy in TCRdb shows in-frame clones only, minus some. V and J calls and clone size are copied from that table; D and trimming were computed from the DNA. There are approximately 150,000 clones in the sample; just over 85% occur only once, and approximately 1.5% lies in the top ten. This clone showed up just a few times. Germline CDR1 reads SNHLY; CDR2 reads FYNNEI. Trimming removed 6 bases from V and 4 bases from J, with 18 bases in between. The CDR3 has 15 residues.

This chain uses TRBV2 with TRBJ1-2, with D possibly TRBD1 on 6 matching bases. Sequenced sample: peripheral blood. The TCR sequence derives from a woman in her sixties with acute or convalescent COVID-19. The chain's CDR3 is CASSRGGQLVYGYTF. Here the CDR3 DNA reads TGTGCCAGCAGCCGGGGGGGGCAGCTGGTCTATGGCTACACCTTC.